This TCR beta chain was sequenced for a study of blood T cell repertoires in COVID-19 (dated by TCRdb to the early 2020s). Some background on the complete study: The collaborator samples originated in the United States, Italy and Spain and spanned the acute and convalescent phases of COVID-19. A de-identified subject ID, COVID-19 status, age in years and sex were almost always included in the sample metadata. Subjects who had been exposed to COVID-19, were actively infected with it, or had recovered from it provided the deeply sampled blood TCRbeta repertoires that made up the dataset. The prospective study material was composed of cDNA or gDNA derived from T cells, B-cell-depleted T cells, or PBMCs. Where HLA class I and class II types were available, the types were taken from metadata supplied by the sample provider, not from assay-based typing. A freely available public database, intended as a resource for researchers studying the immune response to SARS-CoV-2, is where the repertoires were released. Samples came from the ongoing ImmuneRACE study (first 160 participants) plus 1,254 subjects from 6 global collaborators.

Overall study results and their limits: How much clinical and demographic metadata was included differed by source and by participant, and the metadata was provided uncurated.

The CDR3 numbers 13 residues from cysteine through phenylalanine. Only the CDR3 DNA stays, 39 bases, in frame from base 1. The germline ends are 17 bases apart after V is trimmed by 8 bases and J by 9 bases. Each collaborating institution followed its own protocols to collect whole blood in K2EDTA tubes. Collaborator samples were shipped for TCRbeta analysis as frozen whole blood, isolated PBMCs, or DNA extracted from either sample type. TCRbeta CDR3 regions were amplified from genomic DNA using the immunoSEQ Assay, a bias-controlled multiplex PCR. As for the authors' bioinformatics: The number of nucleated cells in each sample was estimated from the amplification of reference gene primers within the assay. Sequence reads were collapsed and filtered to measure the absolute abundance of every unique TCRbeta CDR3 rearrangement. For each sample, productive Simpson clonality was calculated by taking the square root of Simpson's diversity index across productive rearrangements. TCRdb provides this immuneACCESS table in a form limited to in-frame rearrangements. Some clones are lacking; in checked studies, under half of them reflect an unresolved V gene, and why the rest are absent is not known. V and J calls and clone size are given by that table; D and trimming were obtained from the DNA. Present in this sample are about 140,000 clones, approximately 90% of which were seen just once. The ten largest clones add up to approximately 9.9% of the sample.

Remarks on this clone: The target of this receptor is not known. Base qualities are not at hand, and no much larger clone is one base apart.

This TCR was sampled from a woman of 80 years or more with acute or convalescent COVID-19. The specimen was peripheral blood. This receptor chain uses TRBV12-3 or TRBV12-4 and TRBJ1-5; no D segment can be confidently identified. The CDR3 region: CASCPGSLRPQHF. DNA sequence: TGTGCCAGCTGCCCCGGGTCTCTGAGGCCCCAGCATTTT.